These T cell receptor beta chains were read from a single sample in a study of OX40 agonist ivuxolimab in advanced cancers. Clones were read by immunoSEQ multiplex PCR, and TCRdb kept only the in-frame ones, dropping some. The table lists 85,000 to 100,000 clones, roughly 90% of them singletons. The sequences come from CD4+ or CD8+ T cells sorted from blood, collected in a trial of the OX40 agonist ivuxolimab. Receptors were obtained from an adult with an advanced solid tumor such as melanoma, head and neck, liver or kidney cancer. Each CDR3 is given with its conserved first and last residue. A D gene is named only where the DNA matches it firmly. The listing skips clone size in some rows; elsewhere it reads once, few, many or a size class.

v_call: TRBV10-3
j_call: TRBJ2-3
clone_size: .
d_call: .
cdr3_nt: TGTGCCATCAGTGAGTCGGAAGATACGCAGTATTTT
cdr3_aa: CAISESEDTQYF

v_call: TRBV18
j_call: TRBJ2-5
clone_size: once
d_call: .
cdr3_nt: TGTGCCAGCTCACTCGGGGAAGGCTTTCAAGAGACCCAGTACTTC
cdr3_aa: CASSLGEGFQETQYF

v_call: TRBV4-3
j_call: TRBJ2-7
clone_size: .
d_call: .
cdr3_nt: TGCGCCAGCAGCCAAGGACTGGGGTTCGGACCCGAGCAGTACTTC
cdr3_aa: CASSQGLGFGPEQYF

v_call: TRBV30
j_call: TRBJ1-4
clone_size: .
d_call: .
cdr3_nt: TGTGCCTGGAGTGTTGGGGGGAAGGGTGAAAAACTGTTTTTT
cdr3_aa: CAWSVGGKGEKLFF

v_call: TRBV7-3
j_call: TRBJ2-5
clone_size: .
d_call: .
cdr3_nt: TGTGCCAGCAGCACTGGACTTCAAGAGACCCAGTACTTC
cdr3_aa: CASSTGLQETQYF

v_call: TRBV5-1
j_call: TRBJ2-5
clone_size: .
d_call: .
cdr3_nt: TGCGCCAGCAGCCAAGGGAACAGCCAAGAGACCCAGTACTTC
cdr3_aa: CASSQGNSQETQYF

v_call: TRBV29-1
j_call: TRBJ2-7
clone_size: .
d_call: TRBD1
cdr3_nt: TGCAGCGTAAAAGGGGGCGGCTACGAGCAGTACTTC
cdr3_aa: CSVKGGGYEQYF

v_call: TRBV2
j_call: TRBJ2-5
clone_size: .
d_call: TRBD2
cdr3_nt: TGTGCCAGCAGTCAGGGACTAGCGGGAGAAGAGACCCAGTACTTC
cdr3_aa: CASSQGLAGEETQYF

v_call: TRBV28
j_call: TRBJ1-4
clone_size: once
d_call: TRBD1
cdr3_nt: TGTGCCAGCAGACCACGACAGGGCGGAGCTAATGAAAAACTGTTTTTT
cdr3_aa: CASRPRQGGANEKLFF

v_call: TRBV6-6
j_call: TRBJ1-5
clone_size: .
d_call: TRBD1
cdr3_nt: TGTGCCAGCAGTCCAGGGACAGTCAGCAATCAGCCCCAGCATTTT
cdr3_aa: CASSPGTVSNQPQHF

v_call: TRBV7-2
j_call: TRBJ2-2
clone_size: .
d_call: TRBD2
cdr3_nt: TGTGCCAGCAGCTTGCTAGCGGGAGGCCCCACCGGGGAGCTGTTTTTT
cdr3_aa: CASSLLAGGPTGELFF

v_call: TRBV5-5
j_call: TRBJ2-2
clone_size: .
d_call: .
cdr3_nt: TGTGCCAGCAGCTTGTCGGGGGCGTTTACCGGGGAGCTGTTTTTT
cdr3_aa: CASSLSGAFTGELFF

v_call: TRBV7-2
j_call: TRBJ2-2
clone_size: .
d_call: TRBD2
cdr3_nt: TGTGCCAGCAGCTTATCAAGACTAGCAACCGGGGAGCTGTTTTTT
cdr3_aa: CASSLSRLATGELFF

v_call: TRBV7-8
j_call: TRBJ2-1
clone_size: .
d_call: .
cdr3_nt: TGTGCCAGCAGCTTATCGGGGGCCCGCTACAATGAGCAGTTCTTC
cdr3_aa: CASSLSGARYNEQFF

v_call: TRBV18
j_call: TRBJ1-5
clone_size: .
d_call: .
cdr3_nt: TGTGCCAGCTCACCGGCGGGGCTCAATCAGCCCCAGCATTTT
cdr3_aa: CASSPAGLNQPQHF

v_call: TRBV5-1
j_call: TRBJ2-7
clone_size: .
d_call: .
cdr3_nt: TGCGCCAGCAGCTTGGACGGCGGGCCGAGCTCCTACGAGCAGTACTTC
cdr3_aa: CASSLDGGPSSYEQYF

v_call: TRBV11-2
j_call: TRBJ2-1
clone_size: .
d_call: TRBD2
cdr3_nt: TGTGCCAGCAGCCAACTTAGCGGGAGTCGGGATGAGCAGTTCTTC
cdr3_aa: CASSQLSGSRDEQFF

v_call: TRBV27
j_call: TRBJ2-7
clone_size: .
d_call: .
cdr3_nt: TGTGCCAGCAGTTTGTTCAGAAACTACGAGCAGTACTTC
cdr3_aa: CASSLFRNYEQYF

v_call: TRBV6-6
j_call: TRBJ2-7
clone_size: .
d_call: TRBD1
cdr3_nt: TGTGCCAGCAGCCTGGGGGACAGGGATGACGAGCAGTACTTC
cdr3_aa: CASSLGDRDDEQYF

v_call: TRBV6-5
j_call: TRBJ2-1
clone_size: .
d_call: TRBD2
cdr3_nt: TGTGCCAGCAGTTACTCTGCTAGCGGTACCTACAATGAGCAGTTCTTC
cdr3_aa: CASSYSASGTYNEQFF

v_call: TRBV9
j_call: TRBJ2-2
clone_size: .
d_call: TRBD1
cdr3_nt: TGTGCCAGCAGCACCGGACAGGGGGCCGACACCGGGGAGCTGTTTTTT
cdr3_aa: CASSTGQGADTGELFF

v_call: TRBV18
j_call: TRBJ2-4
clone_size: .
d_call: .
cdr3_nt: TGTGCCAGCTCATTAACCGGGGACCCGGGGCACAAAAACATTCAGTACTTC
cdr3_aa: CASSLTGDPGHKNIQYF

v_call: TRBV30
j_call: TRBJ1-5
clone_size: .
d_call: .
cdr3_nt: TGTGCCTGGAGTGGGGGGGGCAATCAGCCCCAGCATTTT
cdr3_aa: CAWSGGGNQPQHF

v_call: TRBV7-7
j_call: TRBJ1-1
clone_size: .
d_call: .
cdr3_nt: TGTGCCAGCAGCTTAAACTCGAACACTGAAGCTTTCTTT
cdr3_aa: CASSLNSNTEAFF

v_call: TRBV5-4
j_call: TRBJ2-1
clone_size: .
d_call: .
cdr3_nt: TGTGCCAGCAGTCTCGCTAGTGAGCAGTTCTTC
cdr3_aa: CASSLASEQFF

v_call: TRBV23-1
j_call: TRBJ1-3
clone_size: .
d_call: .
cdr3_nt: TGCGCCAGCAGTCAATCGTCAGGTTATTTGAACACCATATATTTT
cdr3_aa: CASSQSSGYLNTIYF

v_call: TRBV15
j_call: TRBJ2-1
clone_size: few
d_call: .
cdr3_nt: TGTGCCACCAGCCCCTCCGGGGGCGCGTACAATGAGCAGTTCTTC
cdr3_aa: CATSPSGGAYNEQFF

v_call: TRBV23-1
j_call: TRBJ2-7
clone_size: .
d_call: TRBD2
cdr3_nt: TGCGCCCCTCCGGCATATTCCGACAGGCTAGGGACTAGCGGGAGTTACGAGCAGTACTTC
cdr3_aa: CAPPAYSDRLGTSGSYEQYF

v_call: TRBV7-3
j_call: TRBJ1-1
clone_size: .
d_call: TRBD1
cdr3_nt: TGTGCCAGCAGCCCGGACAGGGACACTGAAGCTTTCTTT
cdr3_aa: CASSPDRDTEAFF

v_call: TRBV19
j_call: TRBJ2-1
clone_size: .
d_call: TRBD2
cdr3_nt: TGTGCCAGCAGCCCCGGGACTAGCCAATACAATGAGCAGTTCTTC
cdr3_aa: CASSPGTSQYNEQFF

v_call: TRBV6-5
j_call: TRBJ2-7
clone_size: .
d_call: .
cdr3_nt: TGTGCCAGCAGTCCCGAGGTTGACGGCTACGAGCAGTACTTC
cdr3_aa: CASSPEVDGYEQYF

v_call: TRBV4-1
j_call: TRBJ2-3
clone_size: .
d_call: .
cdr3_nt: TGCGCCAGCAGCCGACCACATACGAACTATGCAGATACGCAGTATTTT
cdr3_aa: CASSRPHTNYADTQYF

v_call: TRBV5-1
j_call: TRBJ2-7
clone_size: .
d_call: .
cdr3_nt: TGCGCCAGCAGCTTGTCTGTAGACTACGAGCAGTACTTC
cdr3_aa: CASSLSVDYEQYF

v_call: TRBV7-3
j_call: TRBJ2-1
clone_size: .
d_call: .
cdr3_nt: TGTGCCAGCGGCTCGGTCGGAAACTCCTACAATGAGCAGTTCTTC
cdr3_aa: CASGSVGNSYNEQFF

v_call: TRBV4-3
j_call: TRBJ2-3
clone_size: few
d_call: TRBD1
cdr3_nt: TGCGCCAGCAGCTTCGGGACAGGCACAGATACGCAGTATTTT
cdr3_aa: CASSFGTGTDTQYF

v_call: TRBV2
j_call: TRBJ2-7
clone_size: .
d_call: .
cdr3_nt: TGTGCCAGCAGTGGTCTTGACGAGCAGTACTTC
cdr3_aa: CASSGLDEQYF

v_call: TRBV18
j_call: TRBJ2-1
clone_size: .
d_call: .
cdr3_nt: TGTGCCAGCTCCGCATTAGCTAGTTCCTTCAATGAGCAGTTCTTC
cdr3_aa: CASSALASSFNEQFF

v_call: TRBV4-3
j_call: TRBJ2-7
clone_size: .
d_call: TRBD2
cdr3_nt: TGCGCCAGCAGCCAAGATCAGGGACTAGCGGGTGCGCAGGGAAGGCAGTACTTC
cdr3_aa: CASSQDQGLAGAQGRQYF

v_call: TRBV25-1
j_call: TRBJ1-1
clone_size: .
d_call: TRBD1
cdr3_nt: TGTGCCAGCAGGCAGACAGGGAGTTTCTCTGAAGCTTTCTTT
cdr3_aa: CASRQTGSFSEAFF

v_call: TRBV7-2
j_call: TRBJ2-1
clone_size: once
d_call: TRBD2
cdr3_nt: TGTGCCAGCAGCTTAGAGAGTGCGGGAGGGAAAACGAATGAGCAGTTCTTC
cdr3_aa: CASSLESAGGKTNEQFF

v_call: TRBV7-2
j_call: TRBJ2-7
clone_size: once
d_call: .
cdr3_nt: TGTGCCAGCAGCTTAGCGGCCCGCGAGCAGTACTTC
cdr3_aa: CASSLAAREQYF

v_call: TRBV5-4
j_call: TRBJ2-5
clone_size: .
d_call: .
cdr3_nt: TGTGCCAGCAGCTTGTTGAGATCGGAGACCCAGTACTTC
cdr3_aa: CASSLLRSETQYF

v_call: TRBV16
j_call: TRBJ2-2
clone_size: .
d_call: .
cdr3_nt: TGTGCCAGCAGCCAATTTGCGGGAACCGGGGAGCTGTTTTTT
cdr3_aa: CASSQFAGTGELFF

v_call: TRBV18
j_call: TRBJ2-3
clone_size: .
d_call: TRBD2
cdr3_nt: TGTGCCAGCTCACGTGTGGGACTAGCGGGAGGCACAGATACGCAGTATTTT
cdr3_aa: CASSRVGLAGGTDTQYF

v_call: TRBV6-5
j_call: TRBJ2-7
clone_size: .
d_call: TRBD1
cdr3_nt: TGTGCCAGCAGTTTAGGGGACAGGGTTTACTACGAGCAGTACTTC
cdr3_aa: CASSLGDRVYYEQYF

v_call: TRBV25-1
j_call: TRBJ2-1
clone_size: .
d_call: .
cdr3_nt: TGTGCCAGCAGTGATGGGTTCAGAACGCAGTTCTTC
cdr3_aa: CASSDGFRTQFF

v_call: TRBV15
j_call: TRBJ2-7
clone_size: .
d_call: .
cdr3_nt: TGTGCCACCAGCAGAGATATCGGGGTTACCTACGAGCAGTACTTC
cdr3_aa: CATSRDIGVTYEQYF

v_call: TRBV6-6
j_call: TRBJ1-2
clone_size: .
d_call: TRBD1
cdr3_nt: TGTGCCAGCAGGGGAGGACAGGGGGCCACCGCTCGGGGCTACACCTTC
cdr3_aa: CASRGGQGATARGYTF

v_call: TRBV9
j_call: TRBJ2-6
clone_size: .
d_call: .
cdr3_nt: TGTGCCAGCAGCGTAGTCCCGGCTGGGTCTGGGGCCAACGTCCTGACTTTC
cdr3_aa: CASSVVPAGSGANVLTF

v_call: TRBV6-5
j_call: TRBJ1-2
clone_size: few
d_call: .
cdr3_nt: TGTGCCAGCAGTTACAGGGCGCGCGTGGGGGGCTATGGCTACACCTTC
cdr3_aa: CASSYRARVGGYGYTF